This T cell receptor (beta chain) originates from a study of OX40 agonist ivuxolimab in advanced cancers. The wider study: Patients were dosed with the agonistic anti-OX40 (CD134) antibody ivuxolimab.

Profiled with immunoSEQ multiplex PCR; TCRdb holds only in-frame clones, not every one. This table holds about 45,000 clones, roughly 93% found once. The CDR3 runs 16 residues. Trimming removed 6 bases from V and 3 bases from J, with 21 bases in between. Germline-derived CDR1 and CDR2 are SNHLY and FYNNEI. Comments on this clone: Its antigen is undetermined.

Study conclusions and caveats: At 0.1 to 3.0 mg/kg, clonal expansion of CD4+ and CD8+ blood T cells had occurred by week 6.

This TCR was recovered from an adult with an advanced solid tumor such as melanoma, head and neck, liver or kidney cancer. The V call is TRBV2, the J call TRBJ2-7; D might be TRBD2 (6 bases). The sample consisted of CD4+ or CD8+ T cells sorted from blood, taken in a trial of the OX40 agonist ivuxolimab. The CDR3 is CASRINRKTTSYEQYF. CDR3 bases: TGTGCCAGCAGAATCAACAGGAAAACGACTAGCTACGAGCAGTACTTC. Using reference TRBV2 and TRBJ2-7 for the parts outside the CDR3, the full variable domain is EPEVTQTPSHQVTQMGQEVILRCVPISNHLYFYWYRQILGQKVEFLVSFYNNEISEKSEIFDDQFSVERPDGSNFTLKIRSTKLEDSAMYFCASRINRKTTSYEQYFGPGTRLTVT.